The 9 T cell receptor beta chains below come from one sample, sequenced in a study of human T cells and chemical hapten exposure (dated by TCRdb to the early 2020s). Libraries were made using RACE. Instrument used: NextSeq 500. In TCRdb, the public reads were trimmed at Q25 with fastp and aligned with MiXCR, with productive beta chains retained. Each entry is one CDR3 protein sequence, shown with its most common DNA and genes. This sample has approximately 82,000 distinct CDR3 sequences in its table, and about 10% of those were observed once. The biggest ten clones account for 2.2% of the sample. Explained via the paper, the time point label denotes: patch test 1, 2 weeks after DPC sensitization. Taken with the paper, the label for treatment or condition translates to: therapeutic diphenylcyclopropenone sensitization with weekly scalp DPC. Sample: whole blood, taken in connection with sensitization to the hapten diphenylcyclopropenone (DPC). The receptors shown here come from a man in his forties or fifties with alopecia areata. Some clones in this sample may be carry-over from other donors' samples.

This clonotype was seen ten or more times. The rearrangement joins TRBV6-2 or TRBV6-3 to TRBJ2-7; TRBD2 aligns across 11 bases. The V and J ends lost 6 bases and 6 bases, in that order; junction bases with no gene match: 7. CDR1 is MNHEY and CDR2 is SVGEGT in the germline V gene. The CDR3 runs to 14 residues. This chain's CDR3 is CASRTSGTSGEQYV. The CDR3 DNA follows: TGTGCCAGCAGAACCTCTGGGACTAGCGGCGAGCAGTACGTC.

This clonotype was counted between two and nine times. The chain has TRBV30 and TRBJ1-1; the match to TRBD1 covers 9 bases. The CDR3 totals 13 residues. Trimming at V came to 5 bases and at J to 5 bases, leaving 6 bases not matched to a gene. The V gene's germline CDR1 is GTSNPN and CDR2 SVGIG (reference sequence). The CDR3 loop reads CAWQTGGSTEAFF. The CDR3 DNA reads as TGTGCCTGGCAGACAGGGGGTAGTACTGAAGCTTTCTTT.

This clonotype came up a few times. This chain joins TRBV15 and TRBJ1-1, with D possibly TRBD1 on 5 matching bases. The V gene lost 0 bases and the J gene lost 5 bases, with 10 bases spanning the gap. CDR1 and CDR2 (germline): LNHNV, YYDKDF (reference sequence). The CDR3 is 14 amino acids. CDR3 nucleotide sequence: TGTGCCACCAGCAGAGACAGGGATCGGACTGAAGCTTTCTTT. It encodes CATSRDRDRTEAFF.

The table lists this clonotype with many counts. V and J are TRBV4-1 and TRBJ2-7; weak D call: TRBD1 (6 bases). Germline CDR1 and CDR2: MGHRA and YSYEKL. The CDR3 totals 14 residues. V lost 4 bases, J lost 2 bases, and 12 bases lay in between. CDR3 amino acids: CASSPNRVPYEQYF. As DNA, the CDR3 is TGCGCCAGCAGCCCCAACAGGGTTCCCTACGAGCAGTACTTC.

V is TRBV4-2 and J is TRBJ2-1; possibly TRBD2 for D (6 bases). Trimming left V 0 bases short and J 0 bases short, with 15 bases between. Per germline, CDR1 LGHNA and CDR2 YNFKEQ. The CDR3 has 18 amino acids. DNA of the CDR3: TGTGCCAGCAGCCAAGATCGAGGACGGGGGAGCTCCTACAATGAGCAGTTCTTC. Its translation is CASSQDRGRGSSYNEQFF.

There are many counts of this clonotype. This sequence joins TRBV7-6 and TRBJ2-7; D tentatively reads TRBD1 or TRBD2 (6 bases each). This CDR3 spans 14 amino acids. Per germline, CDR1 SGHVS and CDR2 FNYEAQ. V shed 3 bases and J shed 4 bases, with 13 bases lying between them. This chain's CDR3 is CASSFAGEEYEQYF. In DNA form, the CDR3 reads TGTGCCAGCAGCTTCGCAGGGGAGGAGTACGAGCAGTACTTC.

This sequence joins TRBV11-3 and TRBJ1-2, with 8 positions matching TRBD1. The junction had 2 bases not matched to a gene; V was cut back by 0 bases and J by 2 bases. This CDR3 has 15 amino acids. Germline CDR1 SGHNT, CDR2 YENEEA. The CDR3 DNA sequence: TGTGCCAGCAGCTTAGATGGACAGGGCAACTATGGCTACACCTTC. Residues: CASSLDGQGNYGYTF.

This clonotype has ten or more counts. The V call is TRBV30, the J call TRBJ1-3; no clear D gene. The CDR3 runs to 15 residues. Germline V CDR1 and CDR2: GTSNPN, SVGIG (reference sequence). Deletions cut 6 bases from V and 4 bases from J, with 19 bases between. This CDR3 is CACKVQKGVGNTIYF. The CDR3 DNA reads TGTGCCTGCAAAGTACAGAAGGGTGTCGGAAACACCATATATTTT.

This clonotype was recorded at least ten times. The V gene is TRBV25-1, the J gene TRBJ2-2; 10 bases are shared with TRBD2. Germline V lookup: CDR1 MGHDK, CDR2 SYGVNS. This CDR3 is built from 16 residues. J lost 0 bases, V lost 2 bases, and 0 bases had no gene match. The CDR3 region is CASSELAGANTGELFF. CDR3 coding DNA: TGTGCCAGCAGTGAACTAGCGGGAGCGAACACCGGGGAGCTGTTTTTT.